These 8 T cell receptor beta chains were sequenced from one sample in a study of radiotherapy plus CTLA-4 blockade in lung cancer. Only in-frame clones appear in the TCRdb table, and some are missing; sequencing was by immunoSEQ multiplex PCR. Of approximately 80,000 clones in the sample, roughly 79% were seen once. This specimen consisted of peripheral blood, obtained from a patient treated with radiotherapy plus ipilimumab. Source of these receptors: a human donor with non-small cell lung cancer whose response to radiotherapy plus ipilimumab could not be evaluated. Some clones in this sample may be carry-over from other donors' samples.

The rearrangement links TRBV5-5 to TRBJ1-4, with a tentative D call TRBD1 (6 bases). V was cut by 3 bases and J by 6 bases, with 15 bases left in between. Germline loops: CDR1 SGHKS, CDR2 YYEKEE (reference sequence). The CDR3 sequence is 15 residues long. In nucleotides, the CDR3 is TGTGCCAGCAGCTCTGGGGGCAGGGGAGATGAAAAACTGTTTTTT. This encodes CASSSGGRGDEKLFF.

This clone was seen only once. The chain has TRBV7-2 and TRBJ1-2, with D possibly matching TRBD1 (6 bases). The V end was cut by 5 bases, the J end by 4 bases, with 14 bases between. Germline V gene data show CDR1 as SGHTA and CDR2 as FQGNSA. CDR3 length: 14 residues. CDR3 sequence: CASSPPGVIYGYTF. CDR3 coding DNA: TGTGCCAGCAGCCCCCCAGGGGTGATCTATGGCTACACCTTC.

The genes are TRBV5-4 and TRBJ2-1; a weak D match, TRBD2 (6 bases). This CDR3 has 13 residues. Trimming took off 4 bases at V and 13 bases at J, with 18 bases between the two ends. Germline loops: CDR1 SGHNT, CDR2 YYREEE (reference sequence). The CDR3 DNA reads TGTGCCAGCAGCGTACCTACCTGGGAGGAACAGTTCTTC. It translates to CASSVPTWEEQFF.

This clone is a singleton in its sample. This chain links TRBV9 with TRBJ1-2, with D unresolved. CDR3 length: 15 residues. Germline assignment: CDR1 SGDLS and CDR2 YYNGEE. Trimming took 0 bases from V and 0 from J, leaving 9 bases between them. CDR3 nucleotide sequence: TGTGCCAGCAGCGTAGGTGCAGTCACTAACTATGGCTACACCTTC. It yields the protein CASSVGAVTNYGYTF.

The chain links TRBV7-9 to TRBJ2-4; D perhaps matches TRBD1 (5 bases). V was shortened by 3 bases and J by 6 bases, with 9 bases between the two germline ends. The CDR3 runs to 13 residues. Germline CDR1 reads SEHNR; CDR2 reads FQNEAQ (reference sequence). The CDR3 is CASSFQGGNIQYF. CDR3 in DNA: TGTGCCAGCAGCTTTCAGGGTGGAAACATTCAGTACTTC.

J is TRBJ1-2 and V is TRBV19; the D gene is possibly TRBD1 (6 bases). The V gene's germline CDR1 is LNHDA and CDR2 SQIVND (reference sequence). Trimming removed 5 bases at V and 4 bases at J, with 14 bases between. The CDR3 is made up of 14 amino acids. CDR3 sequence: CASSARGRFYGYTF. The CDR3 DNA is TGTGCCAGTAGTGCCAGGGGCAGATTCTATGGCTACACCTTC.

The chain employs TRBV7-9 and TRBJ1-2; D is undetermined. The V and J ends lost 5 bases and 3 bases respectively, with 10 bases between them. Per germline, CDR1 SEHNR and CDR2 FQNEAQ (reference sequence). The CDR3 has 13 amino acids. CDR3 bases: TGTGCCAGCAGCCTAGGGAGGGACTATGGCTACACCTTC. This translates into CASSLGRDYGYTF.

The chain combines TRBV18 with TRBJ1-4, with 8 bases lining up with TRBD1. This CDR3 region has 19 residues. Germline CDR1 reads KGHSH; CDR2 reads LQKENI. The V segment lost 0 bases and the J segment 0 bases; nucleotides outside the gene matches: 9. The CDR3 coding sequence is TGTGCCAGCTCACCACCCGGGCAGGGGGCTCCCCCAACTAATGAAAAACTGTTTTTT. It is translated as CASSPPGQGAPPTNEKLFF.